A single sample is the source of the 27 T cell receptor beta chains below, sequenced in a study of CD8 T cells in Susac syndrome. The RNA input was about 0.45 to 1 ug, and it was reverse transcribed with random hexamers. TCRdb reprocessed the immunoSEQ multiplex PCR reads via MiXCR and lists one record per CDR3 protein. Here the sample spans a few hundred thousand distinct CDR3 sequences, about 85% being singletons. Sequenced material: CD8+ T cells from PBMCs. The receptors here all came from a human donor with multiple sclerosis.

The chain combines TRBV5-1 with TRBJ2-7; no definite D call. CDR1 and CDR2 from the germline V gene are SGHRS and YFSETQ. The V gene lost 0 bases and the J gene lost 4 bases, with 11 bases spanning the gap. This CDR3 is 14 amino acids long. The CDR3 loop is CASSLDVEGYEQYF. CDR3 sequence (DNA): TGCGCCAGCAGCTTGGATGTGGAAGGATACGAGCAGTACTTC.

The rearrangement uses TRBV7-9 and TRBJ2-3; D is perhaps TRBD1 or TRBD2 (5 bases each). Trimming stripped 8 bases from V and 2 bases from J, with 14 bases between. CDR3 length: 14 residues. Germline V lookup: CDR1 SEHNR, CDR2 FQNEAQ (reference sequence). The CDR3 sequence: CASAKLGDTDTQYF. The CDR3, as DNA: TGTGCCAGCGCTAAACTGGGGGACACAGATACGCAGTATTTT.

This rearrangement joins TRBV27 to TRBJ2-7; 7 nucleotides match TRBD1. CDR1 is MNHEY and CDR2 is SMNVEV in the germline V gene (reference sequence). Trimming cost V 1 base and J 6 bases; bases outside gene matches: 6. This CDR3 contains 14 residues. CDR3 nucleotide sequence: TGTGCCAGCAGTTTATACAGGGGTAGTGGCGAGCAGTACTTC. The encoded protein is CASSLYRGSGEQYF.

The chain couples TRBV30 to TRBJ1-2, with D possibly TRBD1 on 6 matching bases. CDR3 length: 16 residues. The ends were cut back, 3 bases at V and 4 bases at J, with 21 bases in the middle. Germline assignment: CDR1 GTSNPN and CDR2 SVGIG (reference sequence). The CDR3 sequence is CAWRQRGTRDFYGYTF. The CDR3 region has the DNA TGTGCCTGGAGGCAAAGGGGGACACGGGATTTCTATGGCTACACCTTC.

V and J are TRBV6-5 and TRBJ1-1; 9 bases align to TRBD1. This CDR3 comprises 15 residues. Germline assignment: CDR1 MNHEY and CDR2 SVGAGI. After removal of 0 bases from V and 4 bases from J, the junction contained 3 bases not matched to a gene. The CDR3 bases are TGTGCCAGCAGTTACTCAGAGACAGGGGGCACTGAAGCTTTCTTT. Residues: CASSYSETGGTEAFF.

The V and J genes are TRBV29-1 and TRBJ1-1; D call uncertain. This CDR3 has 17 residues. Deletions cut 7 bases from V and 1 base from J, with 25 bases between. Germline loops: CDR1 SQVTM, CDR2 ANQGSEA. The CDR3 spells CSARVTYRRIKNTEAFF. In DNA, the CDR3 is TGCAGCGCACGCGTAACATACAGACGTATTAAGAACACTGAAGCTTTCTTT. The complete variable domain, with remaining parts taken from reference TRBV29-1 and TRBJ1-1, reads SAVISQKPSRDICQRGTSLTIQCQVDSQVTMMFWYRQQPGQSLTLIATANQGSEATYESGFVIDKFPISRPNLTFSTLTVSNMSPEDSSIYLCSARVTYRRIKNTEAFFGQGTRLTVV.

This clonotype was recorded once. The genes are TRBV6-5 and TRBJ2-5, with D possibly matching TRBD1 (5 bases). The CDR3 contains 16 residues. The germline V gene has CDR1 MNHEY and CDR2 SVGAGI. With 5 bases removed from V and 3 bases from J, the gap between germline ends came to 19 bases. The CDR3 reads CASSHTPTGWKETQYF. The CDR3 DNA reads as TGTGCCAGCAGTCACACACCCACAGGTTGGAAAGAGACCCAGTACTTC.

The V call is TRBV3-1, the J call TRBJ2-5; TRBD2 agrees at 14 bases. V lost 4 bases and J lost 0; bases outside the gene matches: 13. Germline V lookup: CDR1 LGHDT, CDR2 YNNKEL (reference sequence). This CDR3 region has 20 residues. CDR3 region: CASSLRLAGTSGRNQETQYF. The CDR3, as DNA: TGTGCCAGCAGCCTTCGGCTTGCCGGGACTAGCGGGAGAAACCAAGAGACCCAGTACTTC.

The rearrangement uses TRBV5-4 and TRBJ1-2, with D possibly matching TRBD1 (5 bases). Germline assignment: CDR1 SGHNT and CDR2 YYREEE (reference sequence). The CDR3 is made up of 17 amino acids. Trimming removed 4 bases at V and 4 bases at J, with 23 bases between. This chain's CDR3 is CASSPGGQGVGGYGYTF. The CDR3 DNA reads TGTGCCAGCAGCCCTGGAGGTCAGGGAGTGGGGGGCTATGGCTACACCTTC.

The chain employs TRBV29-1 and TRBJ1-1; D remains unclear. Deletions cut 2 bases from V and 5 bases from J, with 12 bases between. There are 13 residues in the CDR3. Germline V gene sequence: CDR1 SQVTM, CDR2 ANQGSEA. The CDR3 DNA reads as TGCAGCGTTGAAAGGGTTTTGGGGACTGAAGCTTTCTTT. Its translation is CSVERVLGTEAFF.

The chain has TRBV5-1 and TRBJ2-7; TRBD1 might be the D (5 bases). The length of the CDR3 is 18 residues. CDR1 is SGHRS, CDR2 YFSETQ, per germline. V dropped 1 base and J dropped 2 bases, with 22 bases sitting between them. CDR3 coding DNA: TGCGCCAGCAGCTTGATACCCCTCCAGGGCGTTATGACCTACGAGCAGTACTTC. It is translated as CASSLIPLQGVMTYEQYF.

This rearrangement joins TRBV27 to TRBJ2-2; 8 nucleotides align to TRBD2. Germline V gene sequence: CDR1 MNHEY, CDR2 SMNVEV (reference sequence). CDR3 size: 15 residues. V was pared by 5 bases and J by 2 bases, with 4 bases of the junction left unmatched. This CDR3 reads CASSPGLGNTGELFF. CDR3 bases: TGTGCCAGCAGTCCGGGACTAGGAAACACCGGGGAGCTGTTTTTT.

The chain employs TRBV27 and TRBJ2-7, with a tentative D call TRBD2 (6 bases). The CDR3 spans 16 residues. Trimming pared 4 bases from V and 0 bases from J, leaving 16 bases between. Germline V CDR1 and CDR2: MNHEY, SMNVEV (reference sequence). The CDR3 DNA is TGTGCCAGCAGTTCCTCGGGGGACTTGCACTCCTACGAGCAGTACTTC. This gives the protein CASSSSGDLHSYEQYF.

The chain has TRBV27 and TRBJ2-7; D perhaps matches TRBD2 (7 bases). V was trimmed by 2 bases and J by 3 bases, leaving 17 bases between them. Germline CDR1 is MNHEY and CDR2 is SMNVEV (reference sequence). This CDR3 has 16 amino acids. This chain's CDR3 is CASSLAGAHPNYEQYF. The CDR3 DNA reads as TGTGCCAGCAGTTTAGCGGGGGCCCACCCTAACTACGAGCAGTACTTC.

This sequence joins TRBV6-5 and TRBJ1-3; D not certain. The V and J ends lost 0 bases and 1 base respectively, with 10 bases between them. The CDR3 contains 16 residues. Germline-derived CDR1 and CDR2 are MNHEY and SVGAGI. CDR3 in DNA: TGTGCCAGCAGTTACTCCGGAGTACTTTCTGGAAACACCATATATTTT. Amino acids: CASSYSGVLSGNTIYF.

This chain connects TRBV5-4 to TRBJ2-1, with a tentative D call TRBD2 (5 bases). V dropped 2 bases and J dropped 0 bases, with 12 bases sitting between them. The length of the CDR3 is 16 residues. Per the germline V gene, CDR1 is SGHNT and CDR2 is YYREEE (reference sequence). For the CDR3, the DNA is TGTGCCAGCAGCTTCAAGACTGGGAGCTCCTACAATGAGCAGTTCTTC. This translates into CASSFKTGSSYNEQFF.

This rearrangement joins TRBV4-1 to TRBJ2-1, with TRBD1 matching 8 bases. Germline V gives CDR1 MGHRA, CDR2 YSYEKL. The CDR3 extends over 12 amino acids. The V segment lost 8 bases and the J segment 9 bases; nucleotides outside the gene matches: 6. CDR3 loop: CASVQGAGEQFF. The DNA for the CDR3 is TGCGCCAGCGTCCAGGGGGCGGGTGAGCAGTTCTTC.

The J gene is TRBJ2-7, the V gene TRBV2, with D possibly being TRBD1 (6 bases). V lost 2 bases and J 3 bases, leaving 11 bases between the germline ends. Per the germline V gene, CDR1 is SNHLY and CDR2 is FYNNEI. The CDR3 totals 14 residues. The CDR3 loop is CASSEWQGHYEQYF. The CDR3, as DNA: TGTGCCAGCAGTGAATGGCAGGGACACTACGAGCAGTACTTC.

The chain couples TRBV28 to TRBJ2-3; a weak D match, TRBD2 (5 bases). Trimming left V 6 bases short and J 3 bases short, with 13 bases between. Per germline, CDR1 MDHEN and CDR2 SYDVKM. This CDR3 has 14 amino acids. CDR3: CASRLRVITDTQYF. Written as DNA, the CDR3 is TGTGCCAGCAGGTTGCGGGTTATTACAGATACGCAGTATTTT.

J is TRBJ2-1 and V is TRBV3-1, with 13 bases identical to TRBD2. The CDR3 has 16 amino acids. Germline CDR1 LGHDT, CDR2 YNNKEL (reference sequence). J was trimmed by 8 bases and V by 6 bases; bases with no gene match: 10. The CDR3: CASSRPAGLAGYEQFF. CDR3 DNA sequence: TGTGCCAGCAGTCGCCCAGCGGGACTAGCGGGATATGAGCAGTTCTTC.

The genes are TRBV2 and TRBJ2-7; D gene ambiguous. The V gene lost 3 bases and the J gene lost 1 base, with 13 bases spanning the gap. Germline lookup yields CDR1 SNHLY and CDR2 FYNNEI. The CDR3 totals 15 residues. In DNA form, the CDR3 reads TGTGCCAGCAGTGAGGGGTCAGTCCAATCCTACGAGCAGTACTTC. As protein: CASSEGSVQSYEQYF. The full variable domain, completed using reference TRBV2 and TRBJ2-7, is EPEVTQTPSHQVTQMGQEVILRCVPISNHLYFYWYRQILGQKVEFLVSFYNNEISEKSEIFDDQFSVERPDGSNFTLKIRSTKLEDSAMYFCASSEGSVQSYEQYFGPGTRLTVT.

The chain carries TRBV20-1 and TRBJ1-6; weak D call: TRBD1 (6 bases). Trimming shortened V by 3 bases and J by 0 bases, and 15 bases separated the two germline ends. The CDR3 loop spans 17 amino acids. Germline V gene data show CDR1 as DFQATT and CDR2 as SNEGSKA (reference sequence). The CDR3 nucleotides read TGCAGTGCTAGCGATAGGACAGCCATCTCCTATAATTCACCCCTCCACTTT. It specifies CSASDRTAISYNSPLHF.

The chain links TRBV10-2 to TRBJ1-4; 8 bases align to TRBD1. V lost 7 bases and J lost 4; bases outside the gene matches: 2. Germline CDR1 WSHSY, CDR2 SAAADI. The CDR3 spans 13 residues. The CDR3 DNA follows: TGCGCCAGCATGGGACAGGATAATGAAAAACTGTTTTTT. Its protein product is CASMGQDNEKLFF.

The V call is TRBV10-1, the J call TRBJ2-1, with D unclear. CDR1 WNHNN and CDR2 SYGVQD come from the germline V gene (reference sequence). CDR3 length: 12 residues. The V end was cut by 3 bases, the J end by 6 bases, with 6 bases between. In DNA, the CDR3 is TGCGCCAGCAGTGAAACTGCCAATGAGCAGTTCTTC. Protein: CASSETANEQFF.

CDR3 in DNA: TGTGCCAGCAGCCAAGATTTCCTAGCGGGGGGGCTCTCTAGAGATACGCAGTATTTT. Its protein is CASSQDFLAGGLSRDTQYF. The chain carries TRBV3-1 and TRBJ2-3, with TRBD2 identical over 12 bases. Germline-derived CDR1 and CDR2 are LGHDT and YNNKEL (reference sequence). The CDR3 length is 19 residues. Trimming took 0 bases from V and 5 from J; bases not matched to a gene: 12.

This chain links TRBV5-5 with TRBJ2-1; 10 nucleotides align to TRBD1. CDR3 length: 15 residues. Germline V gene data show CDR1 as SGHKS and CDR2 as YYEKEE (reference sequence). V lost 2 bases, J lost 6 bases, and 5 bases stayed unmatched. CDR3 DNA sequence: TGTGCCAGCAGCTTCTGGGACAGGGGAGGCAATGAGCAGTTCTTC. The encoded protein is CASSFWDRGGNEQFF.

DNA of the CDR3: TGTGCCAGCAGTTTTGGTGGGGCTGAGAGTGGCTACACCTTC. Amino acids: CASSFGGAESGYTF. The V call is TRBV27, the J call TRBJ1-2, with D tentatively TRBD1 (5 bases). Germline CDR1 is MNHEY and CDR2 is SMNVEV (reference sequence). The V and J ends lost 3 bases and 7 bases respectively, with 15 bases between them. This CDR3 contains 14 residues.